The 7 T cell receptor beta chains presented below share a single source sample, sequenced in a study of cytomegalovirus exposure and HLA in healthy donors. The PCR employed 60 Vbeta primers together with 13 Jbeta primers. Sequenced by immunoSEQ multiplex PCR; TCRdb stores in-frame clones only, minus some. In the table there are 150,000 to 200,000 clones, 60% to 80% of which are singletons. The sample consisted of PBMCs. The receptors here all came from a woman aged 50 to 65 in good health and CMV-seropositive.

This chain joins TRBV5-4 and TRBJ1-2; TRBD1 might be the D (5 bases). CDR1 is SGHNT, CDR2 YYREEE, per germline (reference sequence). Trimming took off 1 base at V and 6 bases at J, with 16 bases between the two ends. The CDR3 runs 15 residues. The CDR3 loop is CASSLPGGSLNGYTF. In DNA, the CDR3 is TGTGCCAGCAGCTTGCCGGGGGGGAGTTTAAATGGCTACACCTTC.

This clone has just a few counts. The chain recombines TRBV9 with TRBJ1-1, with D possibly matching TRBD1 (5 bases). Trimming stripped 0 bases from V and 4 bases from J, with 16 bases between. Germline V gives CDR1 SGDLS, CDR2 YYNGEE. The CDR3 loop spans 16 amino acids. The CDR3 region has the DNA TGTGCCAGCAGCGTAGGCCAGGATGAAGGGGTCACTGAAGCTTTCTTT. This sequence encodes CASSVGQDEGVTEAFF.

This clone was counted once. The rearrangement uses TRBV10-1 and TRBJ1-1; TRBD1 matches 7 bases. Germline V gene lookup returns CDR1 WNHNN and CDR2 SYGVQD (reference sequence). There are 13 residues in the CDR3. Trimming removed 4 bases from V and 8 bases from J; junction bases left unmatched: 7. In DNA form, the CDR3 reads TGCGCCAGCAGTGGCCCAGGGGGGAACGAAGCTTTCTTT. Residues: CASSGPGGNEAFF.

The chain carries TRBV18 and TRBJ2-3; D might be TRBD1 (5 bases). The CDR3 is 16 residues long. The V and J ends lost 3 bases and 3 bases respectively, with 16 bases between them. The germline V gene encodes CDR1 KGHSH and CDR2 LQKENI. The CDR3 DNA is TGTGCCAGCTCACCCTGGGGCTCGGGCAGGACAGATACGCAGTATTTT. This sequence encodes CASSPWGSGRTDTQYF.

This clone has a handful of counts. Written as DNA, the CDR3 is TGTGCCAGCAGTATCAGCGGGGGAGAGACCCAGTACTTC. Protein: CASSISGGETQYF. This sequence joins TRBV2 and TRBJ2-5; TRBD2 agrees at 8 bases. The CDR3 has 13 amino acids. Germline loops: CDR1 SNHLY, CDR2 FYNNEI. J was trimmed by 4 bases and V by 5 bases; bases with no gene match: 3.

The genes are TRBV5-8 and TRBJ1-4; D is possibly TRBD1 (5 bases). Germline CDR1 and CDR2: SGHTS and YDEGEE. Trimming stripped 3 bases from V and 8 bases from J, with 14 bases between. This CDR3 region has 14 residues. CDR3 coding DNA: TGTGCCAGCAGCTCCCCGGGCGGGGGGGAAAAACTGTTTTTT. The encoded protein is CASSSPGGGEKLFF.

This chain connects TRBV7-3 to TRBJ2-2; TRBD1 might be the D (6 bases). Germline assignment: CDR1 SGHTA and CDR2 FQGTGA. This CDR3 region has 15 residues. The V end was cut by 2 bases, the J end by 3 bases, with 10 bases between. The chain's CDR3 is CASSLGRGDTGELFF. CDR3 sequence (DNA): TGTGCCAGCAGCTTAGGCAGGGGAGACACCGGGGAGCTGTTTTTT.